This TCR beta chain is from a study of blood T cell repertoires in COVID-19 (dated by TCRdb to about 2020). Broadly, across the study: Samples from collaborators originated in the United States, Italy and Spain and spanned both the acute and convalescent phases of COVID-19. The material from the prospective study consisted of cDNA or gDNA derived from T cells, B-cell-depleted T cells, or PBMCs. The dataset comprised deeply sampled blood TCRbeta repertoires from subjects exposed to, actively infected with, or recovered from COVID-19. A freely available public database, intended as a resource for researchers studying the immune response to SARS-CoV-2, is where the repertoires were released. Samples came from the ongoing ImmuneRACE study (first 160 participants) plus 1,254 subjects from 6 global collaborators. Nearly every sample came with metadata listing a de-identified subject ID, COVID-19 status, age in years and sex. HLA class I and class II types, where available, came from metadata supplied by the sample provider rather than from assay-based typing. Overall study results and their limits: How much clinical and demographic metadata was included differed by source and by participant, and the metadata was provided uncurated.

The immunoSEQ Assay, a bias-controlled multiplex PCR, was used to amplify TCRbeta CDR3 regions from genomic DNA. In the authors' own workflow: The number of nucleated cells in each sample was estimated by amplification of reference gene primers within the assay. To quantify the absolute abundance of each unique TCRbeta CDR3 rearrangement, sequence reads were collapsed and filtered. For each sample, productive Simpson clonality was calculated as the square root of Simpson's diversity index across productive rearrangements. TCRdb limited this immuneACCESS table to in-frame rearrangements with V and J called. A share of clones is missing; checked studies link under half to unresolved V genes, and the rest is unexplained. V and J calls and clone size are given by that table; D and trimming were obtained from the DNA. Across this sample there are 150,000 to 200,000 clones, with 85% seen only once. The top ten hold under 4% of the sample.

V has 4 bases trimmed and J has 2 bases trimmed; junction bases matching no gene number 3. As encoded in the germline V gene, CDR1 is KGHSH while CDR2 is LQKENI. Taken from cysteine to phenylalanine, the CDR3 has 15 residues. Only CDR3 DNA remains: 45 bases, in frame from the first base. As concerns this clone: There is no known antigen for this receptor. No qualities accompany the bases; no much larger clone lies one base away.

Collaborating institutions collected whole blood in K2EDTA tubes following their own protocols. For TCRbeta analysis, collaborators shipped samples as frozen whole blood, isolated PBMCs, or DNA extracted from either of those sample types. Sequencing was performed on peripheral blood. The clonotype originates from a human donor with acute or convalescent COVID-19. The donor label of this sample is uncertain. The chain is made from TRBV18 and TRBJ2-2; 8 bases in the junction line up with TRBD1. The CDR3 sequence is CASSQGQANTGELFF. Here is the DNA: TGTGCCAGCTCACAGGGACAGGCTAACACCGGGGAGCTGTTTTTT.